The present entry profiles one T cell receptor (beta chain) with its context. Mismatch with germline at one junction end may stem from a read error. The sample belongs to a study of blood T cells in healthy people across ages. A sample-barcoded 5' primer and a J-beta primer mix were used in a second PCR of roughly 7 to 11 cycles. TCRdb independently ran MiXCR on the 5' RACE reads; one entry per CDR3 protein. Of about 1.8 million distinct CDR3 sequences in the sample, 40% to 55% were seen once. Those donating, healthy Caucasian individuals from Russia, were aged roughly 6 to 100. Per sample, a minimum of 6.5 million PBMCs were isolated. Extraction of total RNA produced a minimum of 5 micrograms from each sample. The receptor's source is a woman in her forties in good health. The sample consisted of blood.

CDR3 nucleotides: TGCGCCAGCAGCCACAACCCCAGACAGGGGGCGCTTGGCAACACCTTC. Translation: CASSHNPRQGALGNTF. The chain combines TRBV4-1 with TRBJ1-2; 10 bases are a match to TRBD1. CDR1 is MGHRA, CDR2 YSYEKL, per germline. The CDR3 length is 16 residues.